This entry is about one T cell receptor (beta chain). Its antigen is undetermined. This record comes from a study of shared clonotypes between healthy human individuals. Background on the study: CD4 naive and memory got three plates each, CD8 naive two, CD8 memory one.

Trimming took 7 bases from V and 4 from J; bases not matched to a gene: 9. Per germline, CDR1 MDHEN and CDR2 SYDVKM. The CDR3 runs 15 residues. General study points: It was observed that 5% to 6.5% of naive CD4 clonotypes were shared across a few donors. Against clonotypes common to all four donors, non-shared ones had lower generation probabilities.

Template for every sorted-subset replicate PCR totaled about 0.2 ug DNA, around 32,000 T cell genomes. The table came from immunoSEQ multiplex PCR; TCRdb's copy has only in-frame clones and leaves some out. The sample shows over a million clones, more than 75% of them seen only once. The sequenced sample was memory CD4+ T cells from PBMCs. Subset of the sample: CD45RA-negative fraction. This chain joins TRBV28 and TRBJ1-5; 8 bases are a match to TRBD1. This TCR came from a young man in good health. Some clones in this sample may be carry-over from other donors' samples. CDR3 DNA sequence: TGTGCCAGCAACTCCGGGACAGGAGCTAATCAGCCCCAGCATTTT. Translating gives CASNSGTGANQPQHF.